This T cell receptor beta chain was recovered during a study of T cell responses to AZD1222 COVID-19 vaccine. With 8 bases clipped from V and 9 bases from J, the junction kept 9 bases outside the gene matches. The germline CDR1 and CDR2 sequences are MDHEN and SYDVKM. The CDR3 runs 14 residues. Here immunoSEQ multiplex PCR was the method, and the copy in TCRdb shows in-frame clones only, minus some. The data show about 74,000 clones, about 91% seen once. General observations from the study: Along spike, vaccine-associated CD4 TCRs were found throughout, with dominance at 160-218 and 743-854. Reportedly, nearly half the spike-specific TCRs target unmutated variant regions. Mostly white British, mostly female donors; authors suggested clonal diversity may be underestimated.

Note on this clone: Its specificity is unknown.

Second doses at about 4 or about 12 weeks were pooled. This sequence was found in an adult who received the AZD1222 COVID-19 vaccine. Sequenced material: peripheral blood, taken 28 days after the second AZD1222 dose. This chain joins TRBV28 and TRBJ1-6; TRBD1 aligns across 8 bases. The CDR3 DNA reads TGTGCCAGCTCAGGACAGGGTATTTTTTCACCCCTCCACTTT. Its protein product is CASSGQGIFSPLHF.